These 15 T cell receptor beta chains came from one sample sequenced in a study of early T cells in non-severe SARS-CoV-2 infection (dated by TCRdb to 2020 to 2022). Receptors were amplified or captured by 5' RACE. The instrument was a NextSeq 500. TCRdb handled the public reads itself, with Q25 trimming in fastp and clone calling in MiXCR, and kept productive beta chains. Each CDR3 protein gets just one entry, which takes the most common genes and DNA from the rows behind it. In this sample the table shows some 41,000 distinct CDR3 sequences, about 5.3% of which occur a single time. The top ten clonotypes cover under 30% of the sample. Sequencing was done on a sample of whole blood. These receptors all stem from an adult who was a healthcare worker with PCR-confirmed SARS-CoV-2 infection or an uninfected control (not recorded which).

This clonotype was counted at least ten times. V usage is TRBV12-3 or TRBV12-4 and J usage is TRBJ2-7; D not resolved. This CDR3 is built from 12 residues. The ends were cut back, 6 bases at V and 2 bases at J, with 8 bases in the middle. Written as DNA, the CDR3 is TGTGCCAGCAGCACGGACCCCTACGAGCAGTACTTC. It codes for CASSTDPYEQYF.

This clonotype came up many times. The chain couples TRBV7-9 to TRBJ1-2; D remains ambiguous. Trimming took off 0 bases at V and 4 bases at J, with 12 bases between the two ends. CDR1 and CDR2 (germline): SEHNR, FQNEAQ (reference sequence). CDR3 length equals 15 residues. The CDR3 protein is CASSLASKEIYGYTF. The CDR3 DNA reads TGTGCCAGCAGCTTAGCGAGTAAGGAGATCTATGGCTACACCTTC.

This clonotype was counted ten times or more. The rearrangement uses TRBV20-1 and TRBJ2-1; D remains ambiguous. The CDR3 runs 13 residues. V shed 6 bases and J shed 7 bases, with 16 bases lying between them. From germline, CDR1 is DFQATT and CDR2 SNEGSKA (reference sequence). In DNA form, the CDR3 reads TGCAGTGCCCAACCCGTGACGTGGAATGAGCAGTTCTTC. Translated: CSAQPVTWNEQFF.

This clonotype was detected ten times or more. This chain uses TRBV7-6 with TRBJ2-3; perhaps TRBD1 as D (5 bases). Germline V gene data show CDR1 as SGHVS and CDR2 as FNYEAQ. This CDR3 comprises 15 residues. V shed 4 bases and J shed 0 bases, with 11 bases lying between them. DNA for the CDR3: TGTGCCAGCAGCTCCCAGACAGTTAGCACAGATACGCAGTATTTT. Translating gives CASSSQTVSTDTQYF.

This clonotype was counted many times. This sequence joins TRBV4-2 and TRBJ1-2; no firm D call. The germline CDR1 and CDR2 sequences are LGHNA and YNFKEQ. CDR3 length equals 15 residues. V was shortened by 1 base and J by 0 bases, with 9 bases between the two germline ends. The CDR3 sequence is CASSQAQDANYGYTF. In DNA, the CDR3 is TGTGCCAGCAGCCAAGCACAAGATGCTAACTATGGCTACACCTTC.

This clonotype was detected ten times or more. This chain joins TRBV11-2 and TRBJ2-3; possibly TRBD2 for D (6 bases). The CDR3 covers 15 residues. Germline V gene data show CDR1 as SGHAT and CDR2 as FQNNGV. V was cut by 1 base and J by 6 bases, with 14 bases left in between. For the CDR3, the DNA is TGTGCCAGCAGCTTAGGGCGGAGGGAACCGGATACGCAGTATTTT. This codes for CASSLGRREPDTQYF.

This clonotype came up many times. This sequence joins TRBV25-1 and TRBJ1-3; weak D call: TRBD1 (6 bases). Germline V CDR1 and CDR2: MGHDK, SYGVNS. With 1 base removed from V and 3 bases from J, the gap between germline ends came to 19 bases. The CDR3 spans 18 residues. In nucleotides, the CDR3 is TGTGCCAGCAGTGAATTAGGGGGTCGGCAGAAAAGTGGAAACACCATATATTTT. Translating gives CASSELGGRQKSGNTIYF.

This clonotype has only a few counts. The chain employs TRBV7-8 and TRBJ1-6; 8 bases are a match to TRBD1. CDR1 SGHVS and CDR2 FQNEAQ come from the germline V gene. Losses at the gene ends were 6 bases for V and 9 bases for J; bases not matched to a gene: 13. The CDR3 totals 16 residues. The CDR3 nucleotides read TGTGCCAGCAGTCCACATGTGCAGGGGGCAGGTTCACCCCTCCACTTT. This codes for CASSPHVQGAGSPLHF.

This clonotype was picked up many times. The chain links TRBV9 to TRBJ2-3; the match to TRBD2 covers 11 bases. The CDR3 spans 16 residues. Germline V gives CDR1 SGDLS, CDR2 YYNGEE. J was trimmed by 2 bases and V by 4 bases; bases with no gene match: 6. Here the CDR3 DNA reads TGTGCCAGCAGCCCCCGACTAGCGGGGCTCACAGATACGCAGTATTTT. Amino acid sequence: CASSPRLAGLTDTQYF.

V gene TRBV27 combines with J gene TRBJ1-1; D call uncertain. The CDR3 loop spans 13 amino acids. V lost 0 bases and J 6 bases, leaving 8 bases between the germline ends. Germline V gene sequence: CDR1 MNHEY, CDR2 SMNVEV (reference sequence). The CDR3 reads CASSLSAGAEAFF. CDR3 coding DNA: TGTGCCAGCAGTTTATCGGCGGGCGCTGAAGCTTTCTTT.

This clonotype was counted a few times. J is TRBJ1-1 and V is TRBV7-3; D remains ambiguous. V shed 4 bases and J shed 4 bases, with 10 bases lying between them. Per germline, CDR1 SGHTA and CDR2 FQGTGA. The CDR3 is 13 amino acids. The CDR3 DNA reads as TGTGCCAGCAGCTCCCACGAGCGCACTGAAGCTTTCTTT. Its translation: CASSSHERTEAFF. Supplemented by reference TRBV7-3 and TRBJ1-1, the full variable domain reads GAGVSQTPSNKVTEKGKYVELRCDPISGHTALYWYRQSLGQGPEFLIYFQGTGAADDSGLPNDRFFAVRPEGSVSTLKIQRTERGDSAVYLCASSSHERTEAFFGQGTRLTVV.

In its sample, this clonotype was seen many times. CDR3 sequence reads: CASSPRGSYGYTF. In DNA, the CDR3 is TGTGCCAGCAGCCCCCGAGGCTCCTATGGCTACACCTTC. V and J are TRBV7-2 and TRBJ1-2; D gene unclear. Germline CDR1 SGHTA, CDR2 FQGNSA. The CDR3 contains 13 residues. V was pared by 5 bases and J by 4 bases, with 11 bases between.

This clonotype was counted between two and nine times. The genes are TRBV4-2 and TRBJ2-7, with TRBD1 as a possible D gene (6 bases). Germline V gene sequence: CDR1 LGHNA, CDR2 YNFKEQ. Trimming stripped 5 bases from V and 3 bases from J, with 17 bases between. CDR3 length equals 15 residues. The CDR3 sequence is CASSDRDTEGYEQYF. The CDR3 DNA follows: TGTGCCAGCAGCGACCGGGACACCGAAGGCTACGAGCAGTACTTC.

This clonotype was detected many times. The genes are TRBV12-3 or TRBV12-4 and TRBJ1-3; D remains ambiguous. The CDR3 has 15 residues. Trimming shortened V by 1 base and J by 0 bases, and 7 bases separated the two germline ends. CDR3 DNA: TGTGCCAGCAGTTTAGTCGGCAGCTCTGGAAACACCATATATTTT. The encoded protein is CASSLVGSSGNTIYF.

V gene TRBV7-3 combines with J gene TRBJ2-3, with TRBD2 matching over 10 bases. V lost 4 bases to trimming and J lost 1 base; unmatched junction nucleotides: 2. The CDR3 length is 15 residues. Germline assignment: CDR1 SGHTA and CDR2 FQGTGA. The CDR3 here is CASSSGTSGTDTQYF. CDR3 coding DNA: TGTGCCAGCAGCTCCGGGACTAGCGGCACAGATACGCAGTATTTT.